Below, 22 T cell receptor beta chains from the same sample are listed, as sequenced in a study of cytomegalovirus exposure and HLA in healthy donors. Researchers ran the PCR with 60 Vbeta and 13 Jbeta primers. Method: immunoSEQ multiplex PCR; TCRdb's copy keeps in-frame clones and lacks some. The data show approximately 150,000 clones, 80% to 85% seen once. Sequenced material: PBMCs. The receptors stem from a male donor in good health and CMV-seronegative.

The CDR3 loop is CASSPGTGTYEQYF. The DNA for the CDR3 is TGTGCCAGCTCACCTGGGACTGGAACTTACGAGCAGTACTTC. This chain uses TRBV18 with TRBJ2-5, with D possibly being TRBD2 (6 bases). The J call may be faulty, since TRBJ2-7 better matches the DNA end. The CDR3 is made up of 14 amino acids. Germline V lookup: CDR1 KGHSH, CDR2 LQKENI.

The chain joins TRBV7-6 to TRBJ2-3; 10 bases map to TRBD2. J was trimmed by 1 base and V by 1 base; bases with no gene match: 5. Germline V lookup: CDR1 SGHVS, CDR2 FNYEAQ. This CDR3 spans 17 amino acids. CDR3 sequence: CASSLGGLAGGTDTQYF. CDR3 DNA sequence: TGTGCCAGCAGCTTAGGGGGGCTAGCGGGGGGCACAGATACGCAGTATTTT.

V gene TRBV5-4 combines with J gene TRBJ1-2, with 8 bases identical to TRBD1. The CDR3 is 16 amino acids. V gave up 0 bases and J gave up 2 bases; unmatched junction bases: 6. Germline V gives CDR1 SGHNT, CDR2 YYREEE (reference sequence). CDR3 nucleotides: TGTGCCAGCAGCTTGGCCGAGCACAGGGGGAACTATGGCTACACCTTC. This gives the protein CASSLAEHRGNYGYTF. Based on the CDR3 plus reference TRBV5-4 and TRBJ1-2, the full variable domain is ETGVTQSPTHLIKTRGQQVTLRCSSQSGHNTVSWYQQALGQGPQFIFQYYREEENGRGNFPPRFSGLQFPNYSSELNVNALELDDSALYLCASSLAEHRGNYGYTFGSGTRLTVV.

The V call is TRBV14, the J call TRBJ2-7; D remains unclear. The ends were cut back, 4 bases at V and 6 bases at J, with 13 bases in the middle. Looked up from germline, CDR1 is SGHDN and CDR2 is FVKESK. The CDR3 sequence is 13 residues long. The CDR3 spells CASSPGRSPEQYF. CDR3 DNA sequence: TGTGCCAGCAGCCCCGGAAGGAGTCCCGAGCAGTACTTC.

In its sample, this clone was seen once. V and J are TRBV7-7 and TRBJ2-7, with 10 bases matching TRBD1. The CDR3 has 13 amino acids. Per the germline V gene, CDR1 is SSHAT and CDR2 is FNYEAQ (reference sequence). Trimming at V came to 3 bases and at J to 5 bases, leaving 1 base not matched to a gene. CDR3 bases: TGTGCCAGCAGCTTGGGGACAGGGGACGAGCAGTACTTC. This gives the protein CASSLGTGDEQYF.

This clone is a singleton in its sample. This sequence joins TRBV7-8 and TRBJ2-1, with TRBD1 matching over 12 bases. The CDR3 spans 16 residues. The germline V gene has CDR1 SGHVS and CDR2 FQNEAQ. Losses at the gene ends were 5 bases for V and 7 bases for J; bases not matched to a gene: 9. The CDR3 DNA reads TGTGCCAGCAGCCTCACACCGGGACAGGGGGCGAATGAGCAGTTCTTC. This codes for CASSLTPGQGANEQFF.

The V call is TRBV18, the J call TRBJ2-5, with D hard to call. The CDR3 runs to 13 residues. Germline loops: CDR1 KGHSH, CDR2 LQKENI. The V gene lost 2 bases and the J gene lost 3 bases, with 7 bases spanning the gap. CDR3 in amino acids: CASSPEQEETQYF. CDR3 in DNA: TGTGCCAGCTCACCAGAGCAAGAAGAGACCCAGTACTTC.

Only one count was recorded for this clone. This chain links TRBV7-8 with TRBJ2-3; 13 positions agree with TRBD2. CDR1 and CDR2 (germline): SGHVS, FQNEAQ. The CDR3 contains 14 residues. Losses at the gene ends were 7 bases for V and 6 bases for J; bases not matched to a gene: 4. CDR3 nucleotides: TGTGCCAGCAAAATACTAGCGGGAGGGGATACGCAGTATTTT. This translates into CASKILAGGDTQYF.

The chain recombines TRBV6-5 with TRBJ1-1; 8 bases fit TRBD1. After removal of 8 bases from V and 4 bases from J, the junction contained 9 bases not matched to a gene. This CDR3 is built from 14 residues. Germline V gene data show CDR1 as MNHEY and CDR2 as SVGAGI. CDR3 residues: CASRLLDRATEAFF. CDR3 DNA: TGTGCCAGCCGATTATTGGACAGGGCCACTGAAGCTTTCTTT.

This clone has only a few counts. The chain links TRBV6-4 to TRBJ2-3, with D tentatively TRBD2 (6 bases). CDR1 is MRHNA and CDR2 is SNTAGT in the germline V gene. This CDR3 has 15 residues. The V gene lost 4 bases and the J gene lost 6 bases, with 17 bases spanning the gap. The CDR3 DNA follows: TGTGCCAGCAGTGTAGGGCTAGCGCCTGGGGATACGCAGTATTTT. Translating it yields CASSVGLAPGDTQYF.

The chain joins TRBV5-1 to TRBJ1-2, with a possible D match to TRBD1 (5 bases). This CDR3 has 14 amino acids. Per germline, CDR1 SGHRS and CDR2 YFSETQ. V was shortened by 2 bases and J by 4 bases, with 12 bases between the two germline ends. CDR3 region: CASSFDGGSYGYTF. The CDR3 DNA reads TGCGCCAGCAGCTTCGACGGGGGGAGCTATGGCTACACCTTC.

The CDR3 here is CASSFLLAGGGTDTQYF. The CDR3 bases are TGTGCCAGCAGCTTCCTCCTAGCGGGAGGGGGCACAGATACGCAGTATTTT. The chain links TRBV7-6 to TRBJ2-3, with 12 positions matching TRBD2. The CDR3 loop spans 17 amino acids. Germline CDR1 is SGHVS and CDR2 is FNYEAQ. The V and J ends lost 3 bases and 1 base, in that order; junction bases with no gene match: 5. The full variable domain, in which reference TRBV7-6 and TRBJ2-3 provide the parts outside the CDR3, is GAGVSQSPRYKVTKRGQDVALRCDPISGHVSLYWYRQALGQGPEFLTYFNYEAQQDKSGLPNDRFSAERPEGSISTLTIQRTEQRDSAMYRCASSFLLAGGGTDTQYFGPGTRLTVL.

CDR3 sequence: CASSSPGNTEAFF. CDR3 nucleotide sequence: TGTGCCAGCAGCTCCCCCGGGAACACTGAAGCTTTCTTT. V and J are TRBV28 and TRBJ1-1; D gene unclear. Trimming removed 6 bases from V and 1 base from J, with 9 bases in between. Germline CDR1 is MDHEN and CDR2 is SYDVKM. The CDR3 loop spans 13 amino acids.

With regard to this clone: One junction end disagrees with the germline gene, perhaps due to a read error. The rearrangement joins TRBV7-9 to TRBJ1-6; no clear D gene. The CDR3 consists of 14 residues. The V gene's germline CDR1 is SEHNR and CDR2 FQNEAQ (reference sequence). The CDR3, as DNA: TGTTCCAGCAGCTCTGCGAGGCGGGGTTCACCCCTCCACTTT. This sequence encodes CSSSSARRGSPLHF. The full variable domain, completed using reference TRBV7-9 and TRBJ1-6, is DTGVSQNPRHKITKRGQNVTFRCDPISEHNRLYWYRQTLGQGPEFLTYFQNEAQLEKSRLLSDRFSAERPKGSFSTLEIQRTEQGDSAMYLCSSSSARRGSPLHFGNGTRLTVT.

This chain joins TRBV7-3 and TRBJ2-1; tentatively, D is TRBD2 (7 bases). The V gene's germline CDR1 is SGHTA and CDR2 FQGTGA. This CDR3 comprises 16 residues. Trimming shortened V by 0 bases and J by 2 bases, and 11 bases separated the two germline ends. CDR3 bases: TGTGCCAGCAGCTTAACGGGGGCGGGGGCCTACAATGAGCAGTTCTTC. Its protein product is CASSLTGAGAYNEQFF.

V and J are TRBV6-4 and TRBJ2-3, with 10 bases lining up with TRBD2. The CDR3 consists of 15 residues. V lost 5 bases to trimming and J lost 3 bases; unmatched junction nucleotides: 5. Germline assignment: CDR1 MRHNA and CDR2 SNTAGT. CDR3 amino acids: CASSKLAGETDTQYF. DNA for the CDR3: TGTGCCAGCAGTAAGCTAGCGGGGGAGACAGATACGCAGTATTTT.

V and J are TRBV4-1 and TRBJ2-2; D is ambiguous. The germline V gene encodes CDR1 MGHRA and CDR2 YSYEKL. Trimming took 2 bases from V and 0 from J, leaving 4 bases between them. This CDR3 comprises 14 residues. In nucleotides, the CDR3 is TGCGCCAGCAGCCAACAGGCGAACACCGGGGAGCTGTTTTTT. It specifies CASSQQANTGELFF.

The chain uses TRBV27 and TRBJ2-7, with 7 positions matching TRBD1. The ends lost 5 bases at V and 5 bases at J; junction bases unmatched: 9. The CDR3 is 14 amino acids. In germline, CDR1 is MNHEY, CDR2 SMNVEV (reference sequence). The CDR3 DNA reads as TGTGCCAGCAGTACCGGGGACAGCCCTAACGAGCAGTACTTC. It is translated as CASSTGDSPNEQYF.

This clone was recorded once. The chain employs TRBV4-2 and TRBJ2-3, with 9 bases that match TRBD2. CDR1 is LGHNA, CDR2 YNFKEQ, per germline. V gave up 1 base and J gave up 3 bases; unmatched junction bases: 5. This CDR3 is 16 amino acids long. The CDR3 DNA reads TGTGCCAGCAGCCAAGTCACCAGCGGGGGGACAGATACGCAGTATTTT. This encodes CASSQVTSGGTDTQYF.

Only a few counts were recorded for this clone. V gene TRBV10-3 combines with J gene TRBJ1-2; TRBD1 matches 12 bases. Unmatched junction bases numbered 6, after V lost 0 bases and J lost 7 bases. Germline V gene sequence: CDR1 ENHRY, CDR2 SYGVKD. The CDR3 consists of 16 residues. The DNA of the CDR3 is TGTGCCATCAGTGAGTCGGGGGACAGGGGGCAAAGTGGCTACACCTTC. Encoded protein: CAISESGDRGQSGYTF.

V is TRBV28 and J is TRBJ2-3, with 11 bases matching TRBD2. Trimming took 2 bases from V and 2 from J; bases not matched to a gene: 3. The CDR3 contains 16 residues. Per germline, CDR1 MDHEN and CDR2 SYDVKM. CDR3 loop: CASSLTSGGITDTQYF. The CDR3 DNA is TGTGCCAGCAGTTTAACTAGCGGGGGAATCACAGATACGCAGTATTTT.

This clone was found once. The chain is built from TRBV7-9 and TRBJ1-2; 7 nucleotides align to TRBD1. This CDR3 is 12 amino acids long. Germline CDR1 reads SEHNR; CDR2 reads FQNEAQ (reference sequence). V lost 0 bases, J lost 14 bases, and 6 bases stayed unmatched. This CDR3 reads CASSLAQGVGTF. Here the CDR3 DNA reads TGTGCCAGCAGCTTAGCGCAGGGGGTTGGAACCTTC.